This TCR beta chain comes out of a study of CD4+ T cells in melanoma. Regarding the study as a whole: A reported correlation linked neoantigen-specific CD4+ T cells to CD8+, macrophage and B cell function. In melanoma, neoantigen-specific CD4+ T cells reportedly differed in differentiation state.

Trimming took off 1 base at V and 8 bases at J, with 11 bases between the two ends. The V gene's germline CDR1 is SGHVS and CDR2 FNYEAQ. CDR3 length equals 14 residues. TCRdb's copy holds only in-frame clones and misses some; the assay was immunoSEQ multiplex PCR. The sample holds about 140,000 clones, nearly 95% seen once. As to this clone: What it binds is not known.

This chain connects TRBV7-6 to TRBJ1-4, with no clear D. The receptor's source is a human donor with melanoma. In DNA form, the CDR3 reads TGTGCCAGCAGCTTAGACCGGATTCCCGAAAAACTGTTTTTT. Protein sequence: CASSLDRIPEKLFF.